This is a list of T cell receptor beta chains from one sample in a study of vaccination and CD4 T cells after COVID-19. TCRdb reanalysed the PCR reads using MiXCR and keeps one entry per CDR3 protein. The sample shows several thousand distinct CDR3 sequences, roughly 46% of them seen only once. The antigens for these receptors are not known. Here the sequenced sample was CD4+ T cells from blood, cultured in vitro, taken after SARS-CoV-2 vaccination. The origin of the receptors is a human donor who had recovered from COVID-19. Each CDR3 is given without its conserved first and last residue. D genes are given only for firm matches.

V,D,J,CDR3
TRBV28,TRBD1,TRBJ2-2,ASIEQGLGAGELF
TRBV12-3/TRBV12-4,.,TRBJ1-1,ASSLTWENTEAF
TRBV7-9,.,TRBJ2-5,ASSLSRLDETQY
TRBV19,.,TRBJ1-2,ASSIRRGDLGYT
TRBV19,TRBD1,TRBJ1-6,ASSIRPDRGPSSYNTPLH
TRBV7-9,.,TRBJ1-1,ASSSRIEAF
TRBV5-4,TRBD1,TRBJ1-2,ASSPEDTTGEGYGYT
TRBV7-9,.,TRBJ1-1,ASSPNWRGDPEAF
TRBV27,.,TRBJ2-7,ASSPTGPPNYYEQY
TRBV7-3,.,TRBJ2-1,ASSPGLNEQF
TRBV11-1,.,TRBJ2-1,ASSLGRAYNEQF
TRBV7-9,.,TRBJ1-2,ASSFWGVSYGYT
TRBV7-2,.,TRBJ1-3,ASSLARQLSGNTIY